A single sample gave rise to the 18 T cell receptor beta chains below, sequenced in a study of blood T cell repertoires in COVID-19. Produced via immunoSEQ multiplex PCR; TCRdb's table is partial and in-frame only. The sample lists about 280,000 clones; around 85% were seen once. The specimen was peripheral blood. The origin of the receptors is an older woman with acute or convalescent COVID-19.

This clone was detected once. A junction end diverges from the germline sequence, so it may reflect a read error. J is TRBJ1-1 and V is TRBV4-2, with D hard to call. This CDR3 has 13 amino acids. CDR1 and CDR2 from the germline V gene are LGHNA and YNFKEQ. As DNA, the CDR3 is TGTGCCAGCAGCCAAGTGGAGGTGACTGATGCTTTCTTT. The encoded protein is CASSQVEVTDAFF.

The gene calls are TRBV6-5 and TRBJ1-5; 8 nucleotides agree with TRBD1. V lost 2 bases, J lost 6 bases, and 9 bases stayed unmatched. The CDR3 has 16 residues. Germline-derived CDR1 and CDR2 are MNHEY and SVGAGI. CDR3: CASSYVTGGILQPQHF. CDR3 sequence (DNA): TGTGCCAGCAGTTACGTAACAGGGGGGATTCTTCAGCCCCAGCATTTT.

The chain combines TRBV19 with TRBJ2-3; 7 bases agree with TRBD1. Germline CDR1 LNHDA, CDR2 SQIVND (reference sequence). The CDR3 covers 12 residues. After removal of 5 bases from V and 14 bases from J, the junction contained 10 bases not matched to a gene. The CDR3 region has the DNA TGTGCCAGTAGTCCAAGGACAGGACTTGGGTATTTT. Amino acids: CASSPRTGLGYF. Based on the CDR3 plus reference TRBV19 and TRBJ2-3, the full variable domain is DGGITQSPKYLFRKEGQNVTLSCEQNLNHDAMYWYRQDPGQGLRLIYYSQIVNDFQKGDIAEGYSVSREKKESFPLTVTSAQKNPTAFYLCASSPRTGLGYFGPGTRLTVL.

The chain uses TRBV2 and TRBJ2-4, with D tentatively TRBD1 (6 bases). The V gene lost 3 bases and the J gene lost 2 bases, with 11 bases spanning the gap. Germline V gene data show CDR1 as SNHLY and CDR2 as FYNNEI. CDR3 length: 15 amino acids. CDR3 DNA sequence: TGTGCCAGCAGTGAGGGCAGGGACACCAAAAACATTCAGTACTTC. The encoded protein is CASSEGRDTKNIQYF. Drawing the rest from reference TRBV2 and TRBJ2-4, the complete variable domain is EPEVTQTPSHQVTQMGQEVILRCVPISNHLYFYWYRQILGQKVEFLVSFYNNEISEKSEIFDDQFSVERPDGSNFTLKIRSTKLEDSAMYFCASSEGRDTKNIQYFGAGTRLSVL.

The V and J genes are TRBV18 and TRBJ1-2; 9 nucleotides line up with TRBD1. This CDR3 is 16 amino acids long. Trimming removed 2 bases from V and 5 bases from J; junction bases left unmatched: 9. Per germline, CDR1 KGHSH and CDR2 LQKENI. CDR3 region: CASSPYTYGTGYGYTF. The CDR3 DNA reads as TGTGCCAGCTCACCATACACCTACGGGACAGGGTATGGCTACACCTTC.

The chain couples TRBV7-2 to TRBJ1-2, with 7 positions matching TRBD1. Losses at the gene ends were 3 bases for V and 1 base for J; bases not matched to a gene: 2. Germline V CDR1 and CDR2: SGHTA, FQGNSA. This CDR3 has 14 amino acids. The DNA for the CDR3 is TGTGCCAGCAGCTTGGACAGGTTTAACTATGGCTACACCTTC. This codes for CASSLDRFNYGYTF.

V gene TRBV5-6 combines with J gene TRBJ2-7; D unresolved. The V gene lost 1 base and the J gene lost 0 bases, with 8 bases spanning the gap. CDR3 length: 14 residues. From germline, CDR1 is SGHDT and CDR2 YYEEEE. This chain's CDR3 is CASSLKAGSYEQYF. CDR3 coding DNA: TGTGCCAGCAGCTTGAAAGCTGGCTCCTACGAGCAGTACTTC.

The DNA for the CDR3 is TGCACCAGCAGCCAAGAGGTTCGGGGGGAGGGTACGCAGTATTTT. Its protein is CTSSQEVRGEGTQYF. V gene TRBV1 combines with J gene TRBJ2-3; the table's D call of TRBD2 was not tested on the DNA. TRBV1 is an annotated pseudogene. The CDR3 contains 15 residues.

The CDR3 loop is CASSLGGQGAGRAFF. CDR3 coding DNA: TGCGCCAGCAGCTTGGGAGGCCAGGGTGCGGGGAGGGCTTTCTTT. The V gene is TRBV5-1, the J gene TRBJ1-1, with a weak D call TRBD1 (5 bases). Germline V gives CDR1 SGHRS, CDR2 YFSETQ. The CDR3 extends over 15 amino acids. V was pared by 0 bases and J by 11 bases, with 20 bases between.

Only one count was recorded for this clone. The chain employs TRBV7-8 and TRBJ2-3, with D unresolved. Germline CDR1 and CDR2: SGHVS and FQNEAQ. Trimming took 1 base from V and 8 from J, leaving 13 bases between them. The length of the CDR3 is 14 residues. CDR3 protein: CASSLDPLRGTQYF. The CDR3 coding sequence is TGTGCCAGCAGCTTAGATCCCCTAAGAGGTACGCAGTATTTT.

This chain connects TRBV7-3 to TRBJ2-5; D is possibly TRBD2 (6 bases). The CDR3 runs to 14 residues. The V gene's germline CDR1 is SGHTA and CDR2 FQGTGA. V dropped 3 bases and J dropped 0 bases, with 8 bases sitting between them. The chain's CDR3 is CASSFGGYQETQYF. The CDR3 nucleotides read TGTGCCAGCAGCTTTGGGGGGTACCAAGAGACCCAGTACTTC.

The genes are TRBV3-1 (or the pseudogene TRBV3-2) and TRBJ1-6; 10 bases agree with TRBD1. CDR3 length: 16 amino acids. V lost 3 bases, J lost 10 bases, and 9 bases stayed unmatched. Germline-derived CDR1 and CDR2 are LGHDT and YNNKEL (reference sequence). The CDR3 protein is CASSQAGRTGGSPLHF. The CDR3 nucleotides are TGTGCCAGCAGCCAGGCGGGGCGGACAGGGGGGTCACCCCTCCACTTT.

This clone was seen a single time. This rearrangement joins TRBV12-3 or TRBV12-4 to TRBJ2-7; 9 nucleotides align to TRBD1. CDR3 length: 13 residues. V shed 6 bases, J shed 2 bases, and the junction held 2 bases outside the gene matches. The CDR3 DNA follows: TGTGCCAGCAGAGGACAGGGGCCCTACGAGCAGTACTTC. It yields the protein CASRGQGPYEQYF.

The chain uses TRBV24-1 and TRBJ2-1; 10 bases match TRBD1. The CDR3 is made up of 15 amino acids. Germline V gene lookup returns CDR1 KGHDR and CDR2 SFDVKD. Trimming cost V 0 bases and J 5 bases; bases outside gene matches: 0. CDR3 sequence: CATSDLGQGDNEQFF. CDR3 coding DNA: TGTGCCACCAGTGATTTGGGACAGGGGGACAATGAGCAGTTCTTC.

The chain combines TRBV9 with TRBJ1-6, with D possibly TRBD1 on 5 matching bases. The germline V gene encodes CDR1 SGDLS and CDR2 YYNGEE. V gave up 0 bases and J gave up 0 bases, with 7 bases separating them. The CDR3 length is 16 residues. The CDR3 protein is CASSVADSSYNSPLHF. Written as DNA, the CDR3 is TGTGCCAGCAGCGTAGCAGACAGCTCCTATAATTCACCCCTCCACTTT.

The rearrangement joins TRBV24-1 to TRBJ1-2; D is ambiguous. The CDR3 is 13 residues long. Trimming took off 9 bases at V and 8 bases at J, with 18 bases between the two ends. Germline V CDR1 and CDR2: KGHDR, SFDVKD. The CDR3 region has the DNA TGTGCCACCCAAAGTTATGGAGGGCAAGGCTACACCTTC. Translation gives CATQSYGGQGYTF.

This rearrangement joins TRBV6-5 to TRBJ1-2; D is unresolved. The germline V and J ends were trimmed by 2 bases and 4 bases, with 11 bases remaining between them. This CDR3 has 14 amino acids. Germline CDR1 MNHEY, CDR2 SVGAGI. The CDR3 reads CASSYQHSRYGYTF. The CDR3 DNA is TGTGCCAGCAGTTACCAACACAGTCGCTATGGCTACACCTTC.

Concerning this clone: The sample contains more than one DNA sequence encoding this CDR3. The V call is TRBV12-3 or TRBV12-4, the J call TRBJ2-5; D not certain. The CDR3 extends over 11 amino acids. Trimming left V 6 bases short and J 8 bases short, with 10 bases between. The CDR3 reads CASSSRGTQYF. The CDR3 DNA reads as TGTGCCAGCAGCTCCCGAGGAACCCAGTACTTC.